This TCR beta chain is from a study of post-analysis software for immune sequencing data. The wider study: Courses of disease covered relapsing-remitting, secondary progressive and progressive-relapsing multiple sclerosis.

This clonotype was counted between two and nine times. The antigen remains unidentified. The CDR3 has 14 residues. CDR1 SGHRS and CDR2 YFSETQ come from the germline V gene. With 2 bases clipped from V and 5 bases from J, the junction kept 4 bases outside the gene matches. Unique-molecular-identifier-tagged TCR beta cDNA libraries were used. Once about 0.9 to 11 million T cells were used, roughly 490,000 cDNA molecules resulted. TCRdb re-called the PCR reads with MiXCR, one entry per CDR3 protein. The data show more than 500,000 distinct CDR3 sequences, around 36% seen once. Study-wide points: Multiple sclerosis was associated with a significant reduction in normalized Chao1 diversity relative to controls. Batch-matched samples strongly co-clustered by F measure. The study found TRBV5-6, TRBV5-1 and TRBV20-1 among five or six TRBV segments more frequent in patients than controls.

The chain carries TRBV5-1 and TRBJ1-1; 9 nucleotides match TRBD1. This receptor was identified in a girl aged 2-17 years with multiple sclerosis. Specimen: blood. The CDR3 region is CASSFTGTGTEAFF. The CDR3 bases are TGCGCCAGCAGCTTTACCGGGACAGGGACTGAAGCTTTCTTT. The variable domain in full, with the rest retrieved from reference TRBV5-1 and TRBJ1-1, is KAGVTQTPRYLIKTRGQQVTLSCSPISGHRSVSWYQQTPGQGLQFLFEYFSETQRNKGNFPGRFSGRQFSNSRSEMNVSTLELGDSALYLCASSFTGTGTEAFFGQGTRLTVV.